The clone carrying this T cell receptor beta chain was seen just once. Its cognate antigen is unknown. This sample is drawn from a study of graft-versus-host responses after intestinal transplantation. Study-wide background: Recipients obtained multivisceral, liver-intestinal, or isolated intestinal transplants.

Marrow sampled after transplant originated from the posterior iliac crest or another site. Findings and limits, study-wide: In patients with graft-donor T cell macrochimerism, allograft graft-versus-host to host-versus-graft clonal ratios were high. Recipient marrow harbored GvH clones, some of which surfaced first in ileum or blood.

CDR3 length: 16 residues. Looked up from germline, CDR1 is SEHNR and CDR2 is FQNEAQ (reference sequence). V lost 4 bases to trimming and J lost 3 bases; unmatched junction nucleotides: 9. Only in-frame clones appear in the TCRdb table, and some are missing; sequencing was by immunoSEQ multiplex PCR. The sample shows some 69,000 clones, more than 90% of them seen only once. The specimen comprised bone marrow, sampled approximately 100 weeks after intestinal transplantation. The origin of this receptor is a human patient who received an intestinal transplant, so some T cells may come from the graft donor. The chain combines TRBV7-9 with TRBJ2-7; the match to TRBD2 covers 10 bases. The CDR3, as DNA: TGTGCCAGCAGCTCTCGGACTAGCGGAACCTTCTACGAGCAGTACTTC. Residues: CASSSRTSGTFYEQYF.